Listed below are T cell receptor beta chains from one sample, sequenced in a study of cytomegalovirus exposure and HLA in healthy donors. Sequencing was performed with immunoSEQ multiplex PCR; in TCRdb, only in-frame clones are kept and a portion is missing. The sample yields around 60,000 clones, more than 75% seen once. Material: PBMCs. All receptors come from a male donor in good health and CMV-seronegative. Each CDR3 is given with its conserved first and last residue. Each record gives: D gene, V gene, CDR3 length, clone size, J gene, CDR3 protein, CDR3 DNA. The D gene is left open where the match is weak. Clone size, where shown, is once, few, many, or a class for clones that have expanded.

TRBD1	TRBV19	15	-	TRBJ2-3	CASSLDREGTDTQYF	TGTGCCAGTAGTCTGGACAGGGAAGGCACAGATACGCAGTATTTT
TRBD1	TRBV9	14	few	TRBJ2-5	CASSGGTGVETQYF	TGTGCCAGCAGCGGAGGGACAGGGGTCGAGACCCAGTACTTC
TRBD1	TRBV2	17	-	TRBJ1-2	CASSPGQPKPFNYGYTF	TGTGCCAGCAGTCCGGGACAGCCAAAACCCTTTAACTATGGCTACACCTTC
-	TRBV5-6	16	-	TRBJ1-2	CASSLGLGATNYGYTF	TGTGCCAGCAGCTTGGGTCTCGGAGCTACTAACTATGGCTACACCTTC
TRBD1	TRBV10-3	13	-	TRBJ1-5	CAISGTGAQPQHF	TGTGCCATCAGTGGGACAGGGGCACAGCCCCAGCATTTT
-	TRBV4-3	16	-	TRBJ2-1	CASSQEQAGSYNEQFF	TGCGCCAGCAGCCAAGAGCAGGCGGGGTCCTACAATGAGCAGTTCTTC
-	TRBV2	12	few	TRBJ1-1	CASTLLSTEAFF	TGTGCCAGCACCCTATTGAGCACTGAAGCTTTCTTT
-	TRBV30	14	-	TRBJ1-2	CAWSPGRGNYGYTF	TGTGCCTGGAGTCCCGGCAGGGGAAACTATGGCTACACCTTC
-	TRBV19	14	few	TRBJ2-7	CASSRGDGTYEQYF	TGTGCCAGTAGTAGGGGGGACGGAACCTACGAGCAGTACTTC
TRBD1	TRBV11-2	14	-	TRBJ1-2	CASSFTGGGDGYTF	TGTGCCAGCAGCTTTACAGGGGGCGGGGATGGCTACACCTTC
TRBD1	TRBV5-8	18	-	TRBJ2-2	CASSFILGTAFGTGELFF	TGTGCCAGCAGCTTTATCCTCGGGACAGCCTTCGGAACCGGGGAGCTGTTTTTT
-	TRBV5-4	16	few	TRBJ2-5	CASSTPPGGPGETQYF	TGTGCCAGCAGCACCCCTCCCGGCGGTCCCGGGGAGACCCAGTACTTC
-	TRBV11-3	15	once	TRBJ1-1	CASSLDGGLNTEAFF	TGTGCCAGCAGCTTAGATGGGGGGTTAAACACTGAAGCTTTCTTT
-	TRBV27	14	-	TRBJ1-2	CASSSVGQTYGYTF	TGTGCCAGCAGTTCGGTCGGACAGACGTATGGCTACACCTTC
TRBD2	TRBV2	16	-	TRBJ2-3	CASSDPGRGLRDTQYF	TGTGCCAGCAGTGATCCTGGGCGGGGGTTGAGAGATACGCAGTATTTT
TRBD2	TRBV6-5	15	-	TRBJ2-5	CASSYSGGVLETQYF	TGTGCCAGCAGTTACAGCGGGGGGGTTCTTGAGACCCAGTACTTC
-	TRBV19	13	once	TRBJ2-7	CASSIGTSYEQYF	TGTGCCAGTAGTATCGGGACTTCATACGAGCAGTACTTC
-	TRBV4-3	14	-	TRBJ1-2	CASSGRQGDYGYTF	TGCGCCAGCAGCGGAAGGCAGGGCGACTATGGCTACACCTTC
-	TRBV6-1	15	-	TRBJ2-7	CASTISATSSYEQYF	TGTGCCTCCACTATCTCGGCGACGAGCTCCTACGAGCAGTACTTC
-	TRBV2	16	-	TRBJ2-7	CASSEGQSGYSYEQYF	TGTGCCAGCAGTGAGGGACAGAGCGGGTACTCCTACGAGCAGTACTTC
TRBD1	TRBV25-1	15	-	TRBJ2-5	CASSARQGVWETQYF	TGTGCCAGCAGTGCCCGACAGGGAGTGTGGGAGACCCAGTACTTC
-	TRBV10-3	17	-	TRBJ2-4	CAISERSQGDGKNIQYF	TGTGCCATCAGTGAAAGGAGTCAGGGCGATGGCAAAAACATTCAGTACTTC
-	TRBV4-2	18	-	TRBJ2-1	CASSQPKDPGLTNNEQFF	TGTGCCAGCAGCCAACCAAAAGACCCGGGACTTACAAACAATGAGCAGTTCTTC
-	TRBV29-1	16	once	TRBJ1-4	CSVEDMGQPEGEKLFF	TGCAGCGTTGAAGATATGGGGCAGCCGGAGGGTGAAAAACTGTTTTTT
TRBD1	TRBV6-4	11	few	TRBJ1-2	CASSPGTGITF	TGTGCCAGCAGTCCCGGGACAGGGATTACCTTC
-	TRBV7-6	15	-	TRBJ1-2	CASSLDQVTSYGYTF	TGTGCCAGCAGCTTAGATCAAGTGACAAGCTATGGCTACACCTTC
-	TRBV7-3	17	-	TRBJ1-5	CASSLLLGGHRNQPQHF	TGTGCCAGCAGCCTCCTTTTGGGGGGTCATCGCAATCAGCCCCAGCATTTT
-	TRBV5-4	14	-	TRBJ2-7	CASSLKTSLGEQYF	TGTGCCAGCAGCCTAAAGACGTCACTGGGCGAGCAGTACTTC
TRBD1	TRBV10-2	13	-	TRBJ1-4	CASSPGTDEKLFF	TGCGCCAGCAGCCCCGGGACAGATGAAAAACTGTTTTTT
-	TRBV10-3	17	-	TRBJ1-1	CASLTPPSGGRVTEAFF	TGTGCCAGCCTAACCCCCCCCTCCGGGGGTAGGGTCACTGAAGCTTTCTTT
TRBD2	TRBV9	18	-	TRBJ2-3	CASSVESSGGSSTDTQYF	TGTGCCAGCAGCGTAGAATCCAGCGGGGGGTCAAGCACAGATACGCAGTATTTT
TRBD2	TRBV9	15	-	TRBJ2-3	CASSVSSGRTDTRYF	TGTGCCAGCAGCGTCTCTAGCGGCCGCACAGATACGCGGTATTTT
TRBD1	TRBV4-1	16	once	TRBJ2-5	CASSQDRQGGQETQYF	TGCGCCAGCAGCCAAGATCGACAGGGTGGCCAAGAGACCCAGTACTTC
-	TRBV13	14	-	TRBJ2-3	CASSLGTYTDTQYF	TGTGCCAGCAGCTTAGGCACCTACACAGATACGCAGTATTTT
-	TRBV5-1	12	-	TRBJ2-1	CASSSSHNEQFF	TGCGCCAGCAGCTCGTCCCACAATGAGCAGTTCTTC
-	TRBV4-3	14	-	TRBJ1-2	CASSQALREYGYTF	TGCGCCAGCAGCCAAGCCCTTCGGGAGTATGGCTACACCTTC
-	TRBV21-1	13	-	TRBJ2-7	CASPGQGSYEQYF	TGTGCCAGCCCGGGACAGGGATCGTACGAGCAGTACTTC
-	TRBV5-4	15	-	TRBJ2-1	CASSLGGGLYNEQFF	TGTGCCAGCAGCTTAGGGGGGGGCCTCTACAATGAGCAGTTCTTC
-	TRBV19	14	-	TRBJ1-2	CASSIVQTNYGYTF	TGTGCCAGTAGTATAGTACAGACTAACTATGGCTACACCTTC
-	TRBV30	15	-	TRBJ2-6	CAWTAGDSGANVLTF	TGTGCCTGGACCGCAGGCGACTCTGGGGCCAACGTCCTGACTTTC
TRBD2	TRBV7-8	14	-	TRBJ2-5	CASRRTSGAETQYF	TGTGCCAGCAGACGGACTAGCGGGGCAGAGACCCAGTACTTC
-	TRBV18	13	few	TRBJ1-5	CASSPNRDQPQHF	TGTGCCAGCTCCCCTAACAGGGATCAGCCCCAGCATTTT